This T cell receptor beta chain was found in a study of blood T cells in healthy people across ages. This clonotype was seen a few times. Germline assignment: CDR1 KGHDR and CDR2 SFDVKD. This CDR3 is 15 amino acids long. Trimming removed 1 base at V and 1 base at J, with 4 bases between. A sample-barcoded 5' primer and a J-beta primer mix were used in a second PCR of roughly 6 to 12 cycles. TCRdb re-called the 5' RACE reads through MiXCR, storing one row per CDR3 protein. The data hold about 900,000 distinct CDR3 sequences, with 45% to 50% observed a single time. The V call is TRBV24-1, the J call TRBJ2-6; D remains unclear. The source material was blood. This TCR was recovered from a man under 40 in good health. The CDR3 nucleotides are TGTGCCACCAGTGATTTCCAATCTGGGGCCAACGTCCTGACTTTC. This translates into CATSDFQSGANVLTF.